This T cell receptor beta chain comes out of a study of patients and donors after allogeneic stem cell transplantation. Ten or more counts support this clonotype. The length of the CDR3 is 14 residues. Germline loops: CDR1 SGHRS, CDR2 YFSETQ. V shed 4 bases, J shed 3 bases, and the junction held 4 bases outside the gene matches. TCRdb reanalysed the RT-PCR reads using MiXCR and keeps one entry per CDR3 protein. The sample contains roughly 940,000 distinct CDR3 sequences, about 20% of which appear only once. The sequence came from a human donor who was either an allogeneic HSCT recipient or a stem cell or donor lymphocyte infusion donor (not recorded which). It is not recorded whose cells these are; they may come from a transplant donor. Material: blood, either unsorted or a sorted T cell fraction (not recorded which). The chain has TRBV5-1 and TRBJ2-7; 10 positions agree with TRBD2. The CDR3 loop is CASSPGLAVYEQYF. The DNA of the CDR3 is TGCGCCAGCAGCCCCGGACTAGCGGTCTACGAGCAGTACTTC.